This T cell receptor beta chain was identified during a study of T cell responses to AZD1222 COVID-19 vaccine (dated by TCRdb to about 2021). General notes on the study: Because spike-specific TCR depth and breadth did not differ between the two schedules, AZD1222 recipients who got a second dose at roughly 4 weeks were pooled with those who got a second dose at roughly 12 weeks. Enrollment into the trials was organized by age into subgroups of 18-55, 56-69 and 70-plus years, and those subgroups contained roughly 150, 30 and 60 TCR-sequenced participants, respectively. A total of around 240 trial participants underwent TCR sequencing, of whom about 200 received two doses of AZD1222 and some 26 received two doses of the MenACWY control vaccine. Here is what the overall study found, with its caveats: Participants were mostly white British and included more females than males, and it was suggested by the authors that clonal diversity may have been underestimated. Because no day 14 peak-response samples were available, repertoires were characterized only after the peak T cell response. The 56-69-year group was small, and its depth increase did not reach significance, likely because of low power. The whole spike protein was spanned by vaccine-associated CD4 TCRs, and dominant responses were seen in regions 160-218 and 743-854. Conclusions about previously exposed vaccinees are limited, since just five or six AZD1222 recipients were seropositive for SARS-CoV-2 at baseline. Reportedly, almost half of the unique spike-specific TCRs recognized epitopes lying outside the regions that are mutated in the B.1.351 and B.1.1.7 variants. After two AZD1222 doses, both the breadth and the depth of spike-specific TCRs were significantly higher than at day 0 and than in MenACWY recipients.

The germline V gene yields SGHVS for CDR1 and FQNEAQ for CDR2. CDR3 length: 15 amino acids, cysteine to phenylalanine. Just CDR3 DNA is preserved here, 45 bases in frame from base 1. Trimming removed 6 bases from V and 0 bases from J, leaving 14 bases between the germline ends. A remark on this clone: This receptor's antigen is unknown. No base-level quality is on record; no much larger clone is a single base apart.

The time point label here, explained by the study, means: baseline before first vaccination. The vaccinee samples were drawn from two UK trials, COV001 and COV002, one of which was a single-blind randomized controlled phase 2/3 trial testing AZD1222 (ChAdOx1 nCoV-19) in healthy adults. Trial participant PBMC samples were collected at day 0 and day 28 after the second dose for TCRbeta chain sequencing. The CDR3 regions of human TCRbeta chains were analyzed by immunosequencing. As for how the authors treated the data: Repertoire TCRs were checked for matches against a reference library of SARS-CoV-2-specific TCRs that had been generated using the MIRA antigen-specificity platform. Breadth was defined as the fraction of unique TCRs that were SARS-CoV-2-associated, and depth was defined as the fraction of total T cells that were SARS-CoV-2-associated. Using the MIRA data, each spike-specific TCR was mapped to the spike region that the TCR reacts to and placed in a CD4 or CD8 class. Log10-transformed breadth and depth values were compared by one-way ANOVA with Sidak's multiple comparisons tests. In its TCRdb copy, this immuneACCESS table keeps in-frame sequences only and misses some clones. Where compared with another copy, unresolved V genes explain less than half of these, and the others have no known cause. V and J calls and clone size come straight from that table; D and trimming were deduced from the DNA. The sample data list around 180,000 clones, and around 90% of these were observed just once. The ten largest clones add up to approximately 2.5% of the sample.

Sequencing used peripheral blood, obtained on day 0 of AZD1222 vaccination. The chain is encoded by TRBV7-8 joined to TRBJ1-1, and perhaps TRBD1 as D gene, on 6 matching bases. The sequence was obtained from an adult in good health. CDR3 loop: CASSPWTALNTEAFF. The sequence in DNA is TGTGCCAGCAGTCCCTGGACAGCCTTGAACACTGAAGCTTTCTTT. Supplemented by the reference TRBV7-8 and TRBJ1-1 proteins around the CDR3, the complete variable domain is GAGVSQSPRYKVAKRGQDVALRCDPISGHVSLFWYQQALGQGPEFLTYFQNEAQLDKSGLPSDRFFAERPEGSVSTLKIQRTQQEDSAVYLCASSPWTALNTEAFFGQGTRLTVV.